The T cell receptor beta chain under discussion was sequenced for a study of technical replicates of blood from several donors. The protocol was immunoSEQ multiplex PCR, while the TCRdb copy is restricted to in-frame clones and leaves out a portion. The sample shows around 98,000 clones, almost 96% of them seen only once. CDR1 and CDR2 from the germline V gene are SNHLY and FYNNEI. The ends lost 5 bases at V and 6 bases at J; junction bases unmatched: 8. CDR3 length: 16 amino acids. The V call is TRBV2, the J call TRBJ2-1; 12 bases match TRBD2. The receptor was derived from a human donor in good health. Sequenced sample: T cells isolated from PBMCs. This CDR3 is CASSTSATSGGNEQFF. The CDR3 region has the DNA TGTGCCAGCAGTACAAGCGCGACTAGCGGGGGCAATGAGCAGTTCTTC.